This entry features one T cell receptor beta chain sequence. Its antigen remains unknown. Germline lookup yields CDR1 LNHDA and CDR2 SQIVND (reference sequence). V was pared by 6 bases and J by 2 bases, with 16 bases between. This CDR3 is 15 amino acids long. TCRdb analysed the 5' RACE reads with MiXCR anew, one entry per CDR3 protein. The data contain hundreds of thousands of distinct CDR3 sequences, 6.1% of them singletons. The data were obtained in a study of identical twins. Study observations and caveats: Some out-of-frame alpha sequences were shared by twins, and these showed excess low generation probability. Twins shared beta out-of-frame sequences in excess, but this excess was weaker. Among monozygotic twins, out-of-frame TCR alpha sharing exceeded what models predicted. Abundant cord blood beta clonotypes carried fewer insertions; memory repertoires showed none.

The sequenced sample was naive T cells sorted from blood. The chain employs TRBV19 and TRBJ2-5, with D possibly TRBD1 on 6 matching bases. The clonotype was recovered from a man aged 18 to 30 in good health. The CDR3 region has the DNA TGTGCCAGTAGCCCTGGGGGCATTTCACAAGAGACCCAGTACTTC. Translation: CASSPGGISQETQYF.